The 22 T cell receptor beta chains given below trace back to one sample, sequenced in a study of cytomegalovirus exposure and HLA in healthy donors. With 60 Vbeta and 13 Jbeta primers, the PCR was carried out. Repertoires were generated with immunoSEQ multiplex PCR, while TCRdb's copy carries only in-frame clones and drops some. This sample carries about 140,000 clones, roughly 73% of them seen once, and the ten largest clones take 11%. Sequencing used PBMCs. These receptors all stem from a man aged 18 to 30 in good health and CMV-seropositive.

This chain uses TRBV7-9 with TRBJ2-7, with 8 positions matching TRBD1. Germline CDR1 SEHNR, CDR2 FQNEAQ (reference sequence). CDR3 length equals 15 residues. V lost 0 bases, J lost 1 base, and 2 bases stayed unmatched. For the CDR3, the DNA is TGTGCCAGCAGCTTAGCTCGGACAGGGTCCTACGAGCAGTACTTC. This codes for CASSLARTGSYEQYF.

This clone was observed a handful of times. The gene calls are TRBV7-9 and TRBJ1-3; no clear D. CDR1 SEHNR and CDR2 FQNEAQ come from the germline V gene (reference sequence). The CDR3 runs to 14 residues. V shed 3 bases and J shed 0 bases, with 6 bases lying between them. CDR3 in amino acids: CASSLGSSGNTIYF. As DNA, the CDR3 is TGTGCCAGCAGCTTGGGCAGCTCTGGAAACACCATATATTTT.

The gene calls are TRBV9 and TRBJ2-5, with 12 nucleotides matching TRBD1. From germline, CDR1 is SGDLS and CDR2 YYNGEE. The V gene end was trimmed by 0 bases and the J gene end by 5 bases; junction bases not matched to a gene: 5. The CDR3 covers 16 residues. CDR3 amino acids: CASSVEGTGGFETQYF. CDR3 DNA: TGTGCCAGCAGCGTAGAAGGGACAGGGGGCTTCGAGACCCAGTACTTC.

CDR3 sequence reads: CASSLRGAGSYEQYF. CDR3 DNA sequence: TGTGCCAGCAGTTTAAGGGGAGCGGGAAGCTACGAGCAGTACTTC. The V call is TRBV27, the J call TRBJ2-7; TRBD2 matches at 7 bases. J was trimmed by 3 bases and V by 2 bases; bases with no gene match: 7. Germline-derived CDR1 and CDR2 are MNHEY and SMNVEV (reference sequence). The CDR3 extends over 15 amino acids.

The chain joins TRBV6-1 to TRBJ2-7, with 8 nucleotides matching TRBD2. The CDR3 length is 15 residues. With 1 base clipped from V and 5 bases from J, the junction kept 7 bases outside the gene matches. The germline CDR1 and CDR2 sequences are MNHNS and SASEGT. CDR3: CASSEGTSNGNEQYF. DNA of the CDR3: TGTGCCAGCAGTGAAGGGACTAGCAATGGCAACGAGCAGTACTTC.

CDR3 amino acids: CASSQVPGSESGYTF. For the CDR3, the DNA is TGTGCCAGCAGCCAAGTCCCAGGGTCTGAGAGTGGCTACACCTTC. The chain links TRBV4-2 to TRBJ1-2, with D possibly TRBD1 on 5 matching bases. This CDR3 comprises 15 residues. V dropped 1 base and J dropped 7 bases, with 16 bases sitting between them. Germline values: CDR1 LGHNA, CDR2 YNFKEQ.

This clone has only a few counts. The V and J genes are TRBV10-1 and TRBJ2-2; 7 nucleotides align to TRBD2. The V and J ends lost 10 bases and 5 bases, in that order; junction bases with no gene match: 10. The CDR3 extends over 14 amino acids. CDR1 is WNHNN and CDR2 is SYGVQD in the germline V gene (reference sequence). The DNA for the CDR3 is TGCGCCACAAAGGCGGGAGTAGAGACCGGGGAGCTGTTTTTT. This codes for CATKAGVETGELFF.

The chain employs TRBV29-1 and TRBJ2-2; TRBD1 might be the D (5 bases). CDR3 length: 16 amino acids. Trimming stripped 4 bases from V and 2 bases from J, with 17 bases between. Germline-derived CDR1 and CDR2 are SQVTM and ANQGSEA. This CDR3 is CSVGSGLNDNTGELFF. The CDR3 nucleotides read TGCAGCGTTGGTTCAGGGCTAAACGATAACACCGGGGAGCTGTTTTTT.

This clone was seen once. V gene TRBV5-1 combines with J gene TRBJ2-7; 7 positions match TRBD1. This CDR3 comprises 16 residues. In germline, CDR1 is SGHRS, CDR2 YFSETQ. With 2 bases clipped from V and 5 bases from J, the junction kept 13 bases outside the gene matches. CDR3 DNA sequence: TGCGCCAGCAGCTTAAATCCAGGGGGACAACCGGACGAGCAGTACTTC. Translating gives CASSLNPGGQPDEQYF.

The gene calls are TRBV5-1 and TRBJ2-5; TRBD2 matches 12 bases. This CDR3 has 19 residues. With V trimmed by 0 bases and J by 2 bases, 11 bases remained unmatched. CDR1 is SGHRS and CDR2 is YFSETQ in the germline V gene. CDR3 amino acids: CASSLGTSGIGWGQETQYF. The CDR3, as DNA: TGCGCCAGCAGCTTGGGGACTAGCGGGATCGGGTGGGGACAAGAGACCCAGTACTTC.

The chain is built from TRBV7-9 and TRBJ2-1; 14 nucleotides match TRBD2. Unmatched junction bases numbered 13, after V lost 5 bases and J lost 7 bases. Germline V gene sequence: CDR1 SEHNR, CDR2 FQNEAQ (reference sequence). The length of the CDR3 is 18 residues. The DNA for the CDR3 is TGTGCCAGCAGCCAAACTTCAACCGGGACTAGCGGGAGTAATGAGCAGTTCTTC. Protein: CASSQTSTGTSGSNEQFF. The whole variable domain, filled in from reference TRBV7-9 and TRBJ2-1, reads DTGVSQNPRHKITKRGQNVTFRCDPISEHNRLYWYRQTLGQGPEFLTYFQNEAQLEKSRLLSDRFSAERPKGSFSTLEIQRTEQGDSAMYLCASSQTSTGTSGSNEQFFGPGTRLTVL.

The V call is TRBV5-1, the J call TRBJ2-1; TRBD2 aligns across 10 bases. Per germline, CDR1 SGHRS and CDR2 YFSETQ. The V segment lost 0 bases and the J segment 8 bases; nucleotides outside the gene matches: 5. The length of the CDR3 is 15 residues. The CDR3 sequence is CASSLGLAGVDEQFF. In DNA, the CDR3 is TGCGCCAGCAGCTTGGGTCTAGCGGGAGTCGATGAGCAGTTCTTC.

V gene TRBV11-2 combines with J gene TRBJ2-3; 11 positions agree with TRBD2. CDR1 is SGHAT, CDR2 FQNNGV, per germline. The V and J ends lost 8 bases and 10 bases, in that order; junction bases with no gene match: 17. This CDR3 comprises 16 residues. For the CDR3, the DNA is TGTGCCAGCGTCCAGGCGGGACTAGCGGCAGAGGGGGCGCAGTATTTT. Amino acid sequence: CASVQAGLAAEGAQYF.

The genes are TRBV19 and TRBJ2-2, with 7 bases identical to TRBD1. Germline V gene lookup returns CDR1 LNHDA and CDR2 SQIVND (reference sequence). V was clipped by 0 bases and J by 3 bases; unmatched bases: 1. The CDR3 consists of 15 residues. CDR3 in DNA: TGTGCCAGTAGTATAGATACAGGGGACACCGGGGAGCTGTTTTTT. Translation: CASSIDTGDTGELFF.

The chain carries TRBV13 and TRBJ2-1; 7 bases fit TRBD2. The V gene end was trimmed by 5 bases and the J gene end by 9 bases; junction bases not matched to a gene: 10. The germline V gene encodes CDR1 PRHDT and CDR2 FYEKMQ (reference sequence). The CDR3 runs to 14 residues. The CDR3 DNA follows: TGTGCCAGCAGCACCGGAACTAGCGCTCGTGAGCAGTTCTTC. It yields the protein CASSTGTSAREQFF.

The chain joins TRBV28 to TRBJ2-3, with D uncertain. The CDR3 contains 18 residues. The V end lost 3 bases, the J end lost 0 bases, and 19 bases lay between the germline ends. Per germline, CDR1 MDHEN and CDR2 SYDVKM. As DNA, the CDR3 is TGTGCCAGCAGTTTTCGGTTGGGCAGCAAACCTAGCACAGATACGCAGTATTTT. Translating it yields CASSFRLGSKPSTDTQYF.

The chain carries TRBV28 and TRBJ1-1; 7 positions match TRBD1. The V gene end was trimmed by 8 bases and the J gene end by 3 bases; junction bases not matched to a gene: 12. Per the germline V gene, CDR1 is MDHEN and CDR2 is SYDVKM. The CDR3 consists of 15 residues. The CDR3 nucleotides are TGTGCCAGCTATGTGCGCAGGGGGTTGGACACTGAAGCTTTCTTT. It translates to CASYVRRGLDTEAFF.

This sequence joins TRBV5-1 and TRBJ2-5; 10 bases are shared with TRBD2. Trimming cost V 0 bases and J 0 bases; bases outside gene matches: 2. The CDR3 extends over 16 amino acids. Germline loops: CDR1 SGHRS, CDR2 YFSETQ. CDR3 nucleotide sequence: TGCGCCAGCAGCTTGGGCACTAGCGGGGACCAAGAGACCCAGTACTTC. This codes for CASSLGTSGDQETQYF.

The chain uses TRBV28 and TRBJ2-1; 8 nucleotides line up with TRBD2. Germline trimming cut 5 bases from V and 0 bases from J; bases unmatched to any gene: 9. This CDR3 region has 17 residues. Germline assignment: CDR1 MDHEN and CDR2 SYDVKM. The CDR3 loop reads CASSPSGRASSYNEQFF. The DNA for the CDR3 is TGTGCCAGCAGTCCTTCCGGGAGGGCGAGCTCCTACAATGAGCAGTTCTTC.

The CDR3 DNA reads TGTGCCAGCAGCCCCCAAAGACAGGGAAGGACTGAAGCTTTCTTT. Translation gives CASSPQRQGRTEAFF. The J gene is TRBJ1-1, the V gene TRBV27; 7 nucleotides agree with TRBD1. The CDR3 loop spans 15 amino acids. Germline V gene sequence: CDR1 MNHEY, CDR2 SMNVEV (reference sequence). Unmatched junction bases numbered 12, after V lost 6 bases and J lost 5 bases.

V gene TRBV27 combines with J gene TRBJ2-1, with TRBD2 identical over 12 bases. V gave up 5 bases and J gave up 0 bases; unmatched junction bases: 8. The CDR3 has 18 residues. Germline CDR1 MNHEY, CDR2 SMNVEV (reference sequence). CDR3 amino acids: CASSPLTSGSSSYNEQFF. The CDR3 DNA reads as TGTGCCAGCAGTCCCCTGACTAGCGGGAGTAGCTCCTACAATGAGCAGTTCTTC.

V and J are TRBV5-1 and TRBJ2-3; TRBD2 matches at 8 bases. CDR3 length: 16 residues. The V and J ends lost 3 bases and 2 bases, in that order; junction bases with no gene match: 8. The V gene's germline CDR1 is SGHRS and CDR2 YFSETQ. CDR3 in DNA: TGCGCCAGCAGCTCTGCCGGGACTAGGAACACAGATACGCAGTATTTT. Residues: CASSSAGTRNTDTQYF.